Presented here are 6 T cell receptor beta chains from one specimen sequenced in a study of T cell repertoires and leukemia-associated antigens. No antigens are known for them. TCRdb re-called the 5' RACE reads through MiXCR, storing one row per CDR3 protein. The sample has over 10,000 distinct CDR3 sequences; about 40% are singletons. Sequenced sample: CD3+ T cells sorted from blood and cultured. The receptor source for this set is a female donor in good health.

Notes on this clonotype: Being one base from a much bigger clone, this may be a read error. The rearrangement joins TRBV6-5 to TRBJ2-1; D gene uncertain. Looked up from germline, CDR1 is MNHEY and CDR2 is SVGAGI. The CDR3 contains 12 residues. The CDR3 spells CACSYRYDEQFF. The CDR3 nucleotides are TGTGCCTGCAGTTACCGGTACGATGAGCAGTTCTTC.

The rearrangement joins TRBV14 to TRBJ2-5; 8 bases map to TRBD1. With V trimmed by 3 bases and J by 10 bases, 7 bases remained unmatched. This CDR3 has 13 residues. Per the germline V gene, CDR1 is SGHDN and CDR2 is FVKESK. The DNA of the CDR3 is TGTGCCAGCAGCCATCTCGGACAGGGCGACCAGTACTTC. This encodes CASSHLGQGDQYF.

Many counts were recorded for this clonotype. V and J are TRBV7-9 and TRBJ2-7, with D hard to call. CDR1 SEHNR and CDR2 FQNEAQ come from the germline V gene (reference sequence). Trimming took 4 bases from V and 6 from J, leaving 13 bases between them. This CDR3 is built from 13 residues. CDR3 protein: CASSSAALGEQYF. CDR3 coding DNA: TGTGCCAGCAGCTCTGCCGCTTTGGGCGAGCAGTACTTC.

This clonotype is medium-sized. The rearrangement uses TRBV12-3 or TRBV12-4 and TRBJ2-1, with 11 bases that match TRBD1. This CDR3 has 16 amino acids. Trimming removed 1 base from V and 6 bases from J; junction bases left unmatched: 5. For the CDR3, the DNA is TGTGCCAGCAGTTTAGTACGGGACAGGGGGTTCAATGAGCAGTTCTTC. Residues: CASSLVRDRGFNEQFF.

This chain connects TRBV20-1 to TRBJ2-5; 7 nucleotides line up with TRBD2. There are 17 residues in the CDR3. Looked up from germline, CDR1 is DFQATT and CDR2 is SNEGSKA (reference sequence). With V trimmed by 2 bases and J by 3 bases, 15 bases remained unmatched. This CDR3 reads CSARWTTSGRAEETQYF. CDR3 DNA: TGCAGTGCTAGATGGACGACTAGTGGGAGGGCCGAAGAGACCCAGTACTTC.

As regards this clonotype: Germline is not matched at one junction end, which may reflect a read error. The genes are TRBV24-1 and TRBJ2-3; D ambiguous. CDR1 is KGHDR and CDR2 is SFDVKD in the germline V gene. CDR3 length equals 13 residues. The CDR3 DNA reads TGTGCCACCAGTGATCTGGGCCCAGATACGCGGTATTTT. This sequence encodes CATSDLGPDTRYF.